Sequencing of this TCR beta chain was carried out in a study of tumor-infiltrating lymphocytes in oesophageal squamous cell carcinoma. Germline V CDR1 and CDR2: MNHNS, SASEGT. The CDR3 runs 13 residues. TCRdb reprocessed the PCR reads via MiXCR and lists one record per CDR3 protein. The repertoire holds some 14,000 distinct CDR3 sequences, roughly 56% seen once, with around 35% in the top ten. This clonotype was picked up one time. One end of the junction is discordant with germline, which a read error may explain. The clonotype originates from a male donor with esophageal squamous cell carcinoma. The chain joins TRBV6-1 to TRBJ2-1, with D uncertain. The specimen sequenced was esophageal tumor tissue. The CDR3 sequence: CASSEKENSPLHF. The CDR3, as DNA: TGTGCCAGCAGTGAAAAGGAGAATTCACCCCTCCACTTC.